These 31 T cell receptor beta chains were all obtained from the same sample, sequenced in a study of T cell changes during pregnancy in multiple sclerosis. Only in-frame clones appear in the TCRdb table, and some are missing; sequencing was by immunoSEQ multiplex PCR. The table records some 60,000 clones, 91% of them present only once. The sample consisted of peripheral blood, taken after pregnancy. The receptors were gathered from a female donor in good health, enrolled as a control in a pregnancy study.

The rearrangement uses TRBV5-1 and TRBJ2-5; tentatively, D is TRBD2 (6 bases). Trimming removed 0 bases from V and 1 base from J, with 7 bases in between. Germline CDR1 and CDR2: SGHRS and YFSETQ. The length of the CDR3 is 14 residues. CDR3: CASSLAGLQETQYF. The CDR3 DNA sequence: TGCGCCAGCAGCTTGGCGGGACTCCAAGAGACCCAGTACTTC.

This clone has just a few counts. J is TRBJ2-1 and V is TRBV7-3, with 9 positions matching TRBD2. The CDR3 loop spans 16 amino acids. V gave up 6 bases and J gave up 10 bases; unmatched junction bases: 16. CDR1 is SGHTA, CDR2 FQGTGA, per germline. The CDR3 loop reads CASSPGFSGGREEQFF. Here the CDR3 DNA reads TGTGCCAGCAGTCCTGGGTTTAGCGGGGGAAGGGAGGAGCAGTTCTTC.

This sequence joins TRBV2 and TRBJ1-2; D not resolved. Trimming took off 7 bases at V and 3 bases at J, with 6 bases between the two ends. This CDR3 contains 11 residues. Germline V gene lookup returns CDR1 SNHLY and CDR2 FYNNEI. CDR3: CASTVHYGYTF. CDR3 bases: TGTGCCAGCACAGTACACTATGGCTACACCTTC. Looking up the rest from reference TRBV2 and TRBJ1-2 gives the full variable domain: EPEVTQTPSHQVTQMGQEVILRCVPISNHLYFYWYRQILGQKVEFLVSFYNNEISEKSEIFDDQFSVERPDGSNFTLKIRSTKLEDSAMYFCASTVHYGYTFGSGTRLTVV.

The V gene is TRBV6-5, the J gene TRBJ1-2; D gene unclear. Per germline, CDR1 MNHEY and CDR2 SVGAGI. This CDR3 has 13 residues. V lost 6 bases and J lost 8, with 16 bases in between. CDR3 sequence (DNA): TGTGCCAGCAGCTTCGGACGGACTTCGGGCTACACCTTC. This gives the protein CASSFGRTSGYTF.

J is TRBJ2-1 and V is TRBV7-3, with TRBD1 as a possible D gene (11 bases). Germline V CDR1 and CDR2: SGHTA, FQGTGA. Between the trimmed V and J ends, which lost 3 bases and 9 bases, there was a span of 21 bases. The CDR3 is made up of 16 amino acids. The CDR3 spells CASSLDRGLAGAEQFF. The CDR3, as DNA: TGTGCCAGCAGCTTGGACAGGGGGCTAGCGGGAGCTGAGCAGTTCTTC. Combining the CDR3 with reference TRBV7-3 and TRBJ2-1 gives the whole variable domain GAGVSQTPSNKVTEKGKYVELRCDPISGHTALYWYRQSLGQGPEFLIYFQGTGAADDSGLPNDRFFAVRPEGSVSTLKIQRTERGDSAVYLCASSLDRGLAGAEQFFGPGTRLTVL.

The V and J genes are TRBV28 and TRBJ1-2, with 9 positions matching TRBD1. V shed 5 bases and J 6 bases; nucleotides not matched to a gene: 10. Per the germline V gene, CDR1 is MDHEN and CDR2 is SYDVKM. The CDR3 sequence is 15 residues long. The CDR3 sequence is CASSPGDREENGYTF. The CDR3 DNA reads TGTGCCAGCAGTCCCGGGGACAGGGAGGAGAATGGCTACACCTTC.

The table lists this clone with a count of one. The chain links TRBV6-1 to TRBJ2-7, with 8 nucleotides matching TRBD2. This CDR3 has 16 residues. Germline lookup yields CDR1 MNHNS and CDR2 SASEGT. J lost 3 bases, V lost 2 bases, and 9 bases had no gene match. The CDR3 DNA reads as TGTGCCAGCAGTGAACTGACTGTGGGACTAGTCTACGAGCAGTACTTC. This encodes CASSELTVGLVYEQYF.

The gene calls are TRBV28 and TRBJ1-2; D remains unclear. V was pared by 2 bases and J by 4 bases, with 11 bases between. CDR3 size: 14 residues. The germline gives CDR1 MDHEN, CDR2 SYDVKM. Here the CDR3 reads CASSLPGKVYGYTF. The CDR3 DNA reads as TGTGCCAGCAGTTTACCAGGAAAGGTCTATGGCTACACCTTC.

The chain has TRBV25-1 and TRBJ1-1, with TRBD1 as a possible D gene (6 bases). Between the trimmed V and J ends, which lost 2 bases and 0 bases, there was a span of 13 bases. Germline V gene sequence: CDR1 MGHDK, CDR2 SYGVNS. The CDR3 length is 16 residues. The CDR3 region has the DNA TGTGCCAGCAGTGAAAATTTGGGGACAATGAACACTGAAGCTTTCTTT. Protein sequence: CASSENLGTMNTEAFF. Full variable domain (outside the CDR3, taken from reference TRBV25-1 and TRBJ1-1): EADIYQTPRYLVIGTGKKITLECSQTMGHDKMYWYQQDPGMELHLIHYSYGVNSTEKGDLSSESTVSRIRTEHFPLTLESARPSHTSQYLCASSENLGTMNTEAFFGQGTRLTVV.

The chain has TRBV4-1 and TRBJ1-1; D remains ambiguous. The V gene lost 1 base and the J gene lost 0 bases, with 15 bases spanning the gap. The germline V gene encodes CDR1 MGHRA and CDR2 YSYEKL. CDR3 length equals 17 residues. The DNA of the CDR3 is TGCGCCAGCAGCCAAGTGCAGCCCGGGAGCCTGAACACTGAAGCTTTCTTT. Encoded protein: CASSQVQPGSLNTEAFF.

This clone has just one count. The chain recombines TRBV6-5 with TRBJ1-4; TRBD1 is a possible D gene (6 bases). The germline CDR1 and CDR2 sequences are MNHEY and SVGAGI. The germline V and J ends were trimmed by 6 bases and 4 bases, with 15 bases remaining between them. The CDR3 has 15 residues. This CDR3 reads CASRAGVGGNEKLFF. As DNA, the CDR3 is TGTGCCAGCAGGGCAGGGGTAGGGGGTAATGAAAAACTGTTTTTT.

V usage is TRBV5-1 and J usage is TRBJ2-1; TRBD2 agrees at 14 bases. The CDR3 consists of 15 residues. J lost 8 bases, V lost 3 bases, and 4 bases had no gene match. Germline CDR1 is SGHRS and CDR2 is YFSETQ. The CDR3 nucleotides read TGCGCCAGCAGCTCAGGGACTAGCGGGAGTGATGAGCAGTTCTTC. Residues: CASSSGTSGSDEQFF. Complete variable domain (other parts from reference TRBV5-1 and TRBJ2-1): KAGVTQTPRYLIKTRGQQVTLSCSPISGHRSVSWYQQTPGQGLQFLFEYFSETQRNKGNFPGRFSGRQFSNSRSEMNVSTLELGDSALYLCASSSGTSGSDEQFFGPGTRLTVL.

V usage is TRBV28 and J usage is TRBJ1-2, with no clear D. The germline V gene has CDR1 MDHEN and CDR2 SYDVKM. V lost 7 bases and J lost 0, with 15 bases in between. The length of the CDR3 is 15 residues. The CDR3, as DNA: TGTGCCAGCACCGTGAGGGTCCCAGCTAACTATGGCTACACCTTC. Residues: CASTVRVPANYGYTF.

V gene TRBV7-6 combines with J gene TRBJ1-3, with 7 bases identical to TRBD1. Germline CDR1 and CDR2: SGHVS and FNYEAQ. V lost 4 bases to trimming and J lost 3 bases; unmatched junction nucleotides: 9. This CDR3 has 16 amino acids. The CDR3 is CASSSLEGDSGNTIYF. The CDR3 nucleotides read TGTGCCAGCAGCTCCCTGGAGGGGGACAGTGGAAACACCATATATTTT.

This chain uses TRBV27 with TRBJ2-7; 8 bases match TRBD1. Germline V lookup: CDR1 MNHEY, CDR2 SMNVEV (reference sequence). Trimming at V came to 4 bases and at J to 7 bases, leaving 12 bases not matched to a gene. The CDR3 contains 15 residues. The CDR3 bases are TGTGCCAGCAGTTCCCTAGGGACAGGCCCAAAGGAGCAGTACTTC. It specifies CASSSLGTGPKEQYF.

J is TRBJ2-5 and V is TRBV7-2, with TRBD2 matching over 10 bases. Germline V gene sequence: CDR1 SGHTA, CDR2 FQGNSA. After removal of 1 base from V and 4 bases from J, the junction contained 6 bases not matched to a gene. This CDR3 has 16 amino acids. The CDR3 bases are TGTGCCAGCAGCTTAGTGGCACTAGCGGGGAGAGAGACCCAGTACTTC. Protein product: CASSLVALAGRETQYF.

The CDR3: CASSQEGGLVVDEQYF. CDR3 sequence (DNA): TGTGCCAGCAGCCAAGAAGGAGGACTAGTTGTAGACGAGCAGTACTTC. The chain combines TRBV4-2 with TRBJ2-7, with TRBD2 matching 7 bases. CDR1 and CDR2 (germline): LGHNA, YNFKEQ. With V trimmed by 0 bases and J by 5 bases, 10 bases remained unmatched. The CDR3 runs to 16 residues.

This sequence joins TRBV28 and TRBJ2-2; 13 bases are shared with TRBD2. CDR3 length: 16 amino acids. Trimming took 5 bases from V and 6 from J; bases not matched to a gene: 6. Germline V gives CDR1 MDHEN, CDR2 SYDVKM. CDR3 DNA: TGTGCCAGCAGTGTACTAACTAGCGGGAGGGCCGGGGAGCTGTTTTTT. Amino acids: CASSVLTSGRAGELFF.

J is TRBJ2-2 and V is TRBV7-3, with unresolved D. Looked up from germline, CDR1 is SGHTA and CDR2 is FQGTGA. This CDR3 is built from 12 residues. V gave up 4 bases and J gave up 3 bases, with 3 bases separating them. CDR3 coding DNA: TGTGCCAGCAGCTCGGACACCGGGGAGCTGTTTTTT. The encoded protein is CASSSDTGELFF. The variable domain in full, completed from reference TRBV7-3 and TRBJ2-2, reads GAGVSQTPSNKVTEKGKYVELRCDPISGHTALYWYRQSLGQGPEFLIYFQGTGAADDSGLPNDRFFAVRPEGSVSTLKIQRTERGDSAVYLCASSSDTGELFFGEGSRLTVL.

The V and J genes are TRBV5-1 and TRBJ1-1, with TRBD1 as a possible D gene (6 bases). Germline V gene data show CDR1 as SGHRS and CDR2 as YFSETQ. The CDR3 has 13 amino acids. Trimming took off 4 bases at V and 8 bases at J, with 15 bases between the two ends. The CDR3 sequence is CASSTAGAGEAFF. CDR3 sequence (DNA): TGCGCCAGCAGCACCGCAGGGGCGGGCGAAGCTTTCTTT.

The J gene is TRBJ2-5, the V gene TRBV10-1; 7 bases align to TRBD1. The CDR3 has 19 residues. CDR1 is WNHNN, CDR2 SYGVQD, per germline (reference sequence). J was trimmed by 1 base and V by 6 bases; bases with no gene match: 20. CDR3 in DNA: TGCGCCAGCAGCAACGACAGGGCTCACTACCCCGGCCTCCAAGAGACCCAGTACTTC. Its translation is CASSNDRAHYPGLQETQYF.

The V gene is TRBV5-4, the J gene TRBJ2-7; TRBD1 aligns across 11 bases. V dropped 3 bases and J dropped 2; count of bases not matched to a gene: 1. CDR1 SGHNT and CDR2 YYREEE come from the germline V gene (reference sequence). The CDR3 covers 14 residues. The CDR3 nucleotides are TGTGCCAGCAGCTCGGGACAGGGGGCCTACGAGCAGTACTTC. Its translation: CASSSGQGAYEQYF.

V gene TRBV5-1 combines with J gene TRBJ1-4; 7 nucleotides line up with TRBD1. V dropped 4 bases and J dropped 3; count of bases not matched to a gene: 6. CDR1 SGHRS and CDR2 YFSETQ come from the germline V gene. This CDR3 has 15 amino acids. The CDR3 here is CASSRLRGANEKLFF. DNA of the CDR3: TGCGCCAGCAGCCGACTCAGGGGGGCTAATGAAAAACTGTTTTTT.

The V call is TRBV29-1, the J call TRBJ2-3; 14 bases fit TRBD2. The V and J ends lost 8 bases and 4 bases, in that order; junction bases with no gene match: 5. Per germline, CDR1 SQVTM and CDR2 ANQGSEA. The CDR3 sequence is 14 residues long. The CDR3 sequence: CSSSGLAGADTQYF. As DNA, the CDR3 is TGCAGCTCGTCGGGACTAGCGGGAGCAGATACGCAGTATTTT.

CDR3 protein: CASSGGGYQETQYF. As DNA, the CDR3 is TGTGCCAGCTCGGGGGGTGGCTACCAAGAGACCCAGTACTTC. The gene calls are TRBV2 and TRBJ2-5, with 7 bases lining up with TRBD2. The CDR3 spans 14 residues. Germline CDR1 SNHLY, CDR2 FYNNEI. The V segment lost 8 bases and the J segment 0 bases; nucleotides outside the gene matches: 6. Drawing the rest from reference TRBV2 and TRBJ2-5, the complete variable domain is EPEVTQTPSHQVTQMGQEVILRCVPISNHLYFYWYRQILGQKVEFLVSFYNNEISEKSEIFDDQFSVERPDGSNFTLKIRSTKLEDSAMYFCASSGGGYQETQYFGPGTRLLVL.

The CDR3 spells CASNFGGQTYEQYF. The CDR3 nucleotides read TGTGCCAGCAACTTTGGGGGACAGACATACGAGCAGTACTTC. The chain uses TRBV11-1 and TRBJ2-7; TRBD1 matches 7 bases. This CDR3 has 14 amino acids. Trimming removed 7 bases from V and 4 bases from J; junction bases left unmatched: 10. Germline assignment: CDR1 SGHAT and CDR2 FQDESV (reference sequence).

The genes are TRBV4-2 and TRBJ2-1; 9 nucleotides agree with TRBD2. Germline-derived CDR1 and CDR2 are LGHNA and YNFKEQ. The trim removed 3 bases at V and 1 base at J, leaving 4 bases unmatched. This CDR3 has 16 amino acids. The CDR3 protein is CASSHLSGRSYNEQFF. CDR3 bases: TGTGCCAGCAGCCATCTTAGCGGGAGATCCTACAATGAGCAGTTCTTC.

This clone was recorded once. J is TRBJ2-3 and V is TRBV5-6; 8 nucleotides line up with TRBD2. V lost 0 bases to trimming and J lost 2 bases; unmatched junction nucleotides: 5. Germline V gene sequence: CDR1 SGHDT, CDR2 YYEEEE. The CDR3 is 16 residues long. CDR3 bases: TGTGCCAGCAGCTTGGAGCTAGCGGGCCCCACAGATACGCAGTATTTT. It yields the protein CASSLELAGPTDTQYF.

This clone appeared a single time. The CDR3 protein is CASSQDSSVGYTF. CDR3 coding DNA: TGTGCCAGCAGCCAAGACTCCTCGGTCGGCTACACCTTC. The chain uses TRBV28 and TRBJ1-2, with D unclear. V was pared by 6 bases and J by 8 bases, with 16 bases between. There are 13 residues in the CDR3. Germline CDR1 reads MDHEN; CDR2 reads SYDVKM.

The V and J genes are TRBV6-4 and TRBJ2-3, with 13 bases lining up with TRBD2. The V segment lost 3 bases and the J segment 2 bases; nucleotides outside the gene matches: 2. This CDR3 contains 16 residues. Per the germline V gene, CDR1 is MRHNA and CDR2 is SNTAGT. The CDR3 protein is CASSDTSGRATDTQYF. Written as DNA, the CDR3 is TGTGCCAGCAGTGATACTAGCGGGAGGGCCACAGATACGCAGTATTTT.

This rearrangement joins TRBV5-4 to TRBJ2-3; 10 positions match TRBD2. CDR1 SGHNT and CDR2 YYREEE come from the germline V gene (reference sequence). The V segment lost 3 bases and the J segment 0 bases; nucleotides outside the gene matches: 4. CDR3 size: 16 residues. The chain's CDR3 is CASSWTSGSSTDTQYF. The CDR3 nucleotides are TGTGCCAGCAGCTGGACTAGCGGATCTAGCACAGATACGCAGTATTTT.